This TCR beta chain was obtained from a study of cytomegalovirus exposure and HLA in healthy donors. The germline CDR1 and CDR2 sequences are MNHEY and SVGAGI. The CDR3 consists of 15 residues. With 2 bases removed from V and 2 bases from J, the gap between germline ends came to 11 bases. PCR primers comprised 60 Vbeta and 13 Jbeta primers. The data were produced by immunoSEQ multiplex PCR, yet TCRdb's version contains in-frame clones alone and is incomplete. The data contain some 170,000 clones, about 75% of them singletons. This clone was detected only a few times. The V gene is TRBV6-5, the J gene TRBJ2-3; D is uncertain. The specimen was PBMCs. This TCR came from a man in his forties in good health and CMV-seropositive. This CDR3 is CASSYRYGSTDTQYF. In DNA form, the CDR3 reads TGTGCCAGCAGTTACCGGTACGGTTCCACAGATACGCAGTATTTT.